This is a list of T cell receptor beta chains from one sample in a study of blood T cell repertoires in COVID-19. The assay was immunoSEQ multiplex PCR, and TCRdb's table has in-frame clones only and misses some. The table includes fewer than 350,000 clones, approximately 85% detected once. The sequenced sample consisted of peripheral blood. The receptors were sampled from a human donor in a cohort sampled during active COVID-19. Each CDR3 is given with its conserved first and last residue. A D gene is named only where the DNA matches it firmly. Rows may omit the clone size; those that give it use once, few, many or a size class.

j_call: TRBJ2-7; cdr3_length: 13; clone_size: -; d_call: -; v_call: TRBV12-3/TRBV12-4; cdr3_aa: CASSLRGSYEQYF; cdr3_nt: TGTGCCAGCAGTTTAAGGGGGAGCTACGAGCAGTACTTC
j_call: TRBJ2-3; cdr3_length: 13; clone_size: -; d_call: TRBD1; v_call: TRBV30; cdr3_aa: CAWSRQGADTQYF; cdr3_nt: TGTGCCTGGAGCCGACAGGGAGCAGATACGCAGTATTTT
j_call: TRBJ1-6; cdr3_length: 13; clone_size: -; d_call: TRBD1; v_call: TRBV5-1; cdr3_aa: CASSLGDRVALHF; cdr3_nt: TGCGCCAGCAGCTTGGGGGACAGGGTGGCCCTCCACTTT
j_call: TRBJ2-1; cdr3_length: 12; clone_size: once; d_call: -; v_call: TRBV12-3/TRBV12-4; cdr3_aa: CASRSGTKEQFF; cdr3_nt: TGTGCCAGCAGGTCCGGGACAAAAGAGCAGTTCTTC
j_call: TRBJ2-3; cdr3_length: 17; clone_size: -; d_call: TRBD2; v_call: TRBV25-1; cdr3_aa: CASSDGSERGGTDTQYF; cdr3_nt: TGTGCCAGCAGCGACGGTTCCGAGCGGGGGGGCACAGATACGCAGTATTTT
j_call: TRBJ1-1; cdr3_length: 14; clone_size: -; d_call: -; v_call: TRBV7-8; cdr3_aa: CASSLKEFFTEAFF; cdr3_nt: TGTGCCAGCAGCTTAAAGGAGTTTTTCACTGAAGCTTTCTTT
j_call: TRBJ2-7; cdr3_length: 11; clone_size: -; d_call: -; v_call: TRBV2; cdr3_aa: CASSEAGQQYF; cdr3_nt: TGTGCCAGCAGTGAAGCGGGGCAGCAGTACTTC
j_call: TRBJ1-2; cdr3_length: 13; clone_size: -; d_call: TRBD1; v_call: TRBV6-5; cdr3_aa: CASIGTGPGGYTF; cdr3_nt: TGTGCCAGCATCGGGACAGGTCCAGGGGGCTACACCTTC
j_call: TRBJ1-2; cdr3_length: 12; clone_size: -; d_call: -; v_call: TRBV30; cdr3_aa: CAAGQANYGYTF; cdr3_nt: TGTGCAGCGGGGCAGGCAAACTATGGCTACACCTTC
j_call: TRBJ1-1; cdr3_length: 13; clone_size: -; d_call: -; v_call: TRBV18; cdr3_aa: CASSPQANTEAFF; cdr3_nt: TGTGCCAGCTCACCTCAAGCGAACACTGAAGCTTTCTTT
j_call: TRBJ2-5; cdr3_length: 16; clone_size: -; d_call: TRBD2; v_call: TRBV5-6; cdr3_aa: CASSLGLAGVQETQYF; cdr3_nt: TGTGCCAGCAGCTTGGGACTAGCGGGGGTCCAAGAGACCCAGTACTTC
j_call: TRBJ1-1; cdr3_length: 17; clone_size: -; d_call: -; v_call: TRBV21-1; cdr3_aa: CASSDDHPKQGQLRAFF; cdr3_nt: TGTGCCAGCAGCGATGATCACCCGAAGCAGGGACAGCTCAGAGCTTTCTTT
j_call: TRBJ2-2; cdr3_length: 18; clone_size: few; d_call: TRBD2; v_call: TRBV2; cdr3_aa: CASTKRPPGGLGTGELFF; cdr3_nt: TGTGCCAGCACGAAAAGACCGCCGGGGGGGCTCGGCACCGGGGAGCTGTTTTTT
j_call: TRBJ2-3; cdr3_length: 12; clone_size: -; d_call: -; v_call: TRBV24-1; cdr3_aa: CATSRDTDTQYF; cdr3_nt: TGTGCCACCAGTCGGGACACAGATACGCAGTATTTT
j_call: TRBJ2-2; cdr3_length: 16; clone_size: once; d_call: TRBD1; v_call: TRBV11-2; cdr3_aa: CASSIGSQGRTGELFF; cdr3_nt: TGTGCCAGCAGCATTGGGTCACAGGGGCGCACCGGGGAGCTGTTTTTT
j_call: TRBJ1-1; cdr3_length: 14; clone_size: -; d_call: -; v_call: TRBV19; cdr3_aa: CASRRSGANTEAFF; cdr3_nt: TGTGCCAGTAGGCGGTCCGGCGCGAACACTGAAGCTTTCTTT
j_call: TRBJ2-7; cdr3_length: 15; clone_size: -; d_call: TRBD1; v_call: TRBV14; cdr3_aa: CASSYSGTGSYEQYF; cdr3_nt: TGTGCCAGCAGCTACTCCGGGACAGGGTCCTACGAGCAGTACTTC
j_call: TRBJ2-7; cdr3_length: 16; clone_size: -; d_call: TRBD2; v_call: TRBV7-2; cdr3_aa: CASSLVGSGGSYEQYF; cdr3_nt: TGTGCCAGCAGCTTGGTTGGGAGCGGGGGGTCCTACGAGCAGTACTTC
j_call: TRBJ1-5; cdr3_length: 12; clone_size: -; d_call: -; v_call: TRBV5-6; cdr3_aa: CASSFGGQPQHF; cdr3_nt: TGTGCCAGCAGCTTCGGGGGACAGCCCCAGCATTTT
j_call: TRBJ2-1; cdr3_length: 15; clone_size: -; d_call: TRBD2; v_call: TRBV30; cdr3_aa: CAFLPGAGPYNEQFF; cdr3_nt: TGTGCCTTCCTTCCTGGAGCGGGACCCTACAATGAGCAGTTCTTC
j_call: TRBJ2-2; cdr3_length: 16; clone_size: -; d_call: TRBD1; v_call: TRBV27; cdr3_aa: CASSLSFQGATGELFF; cdr3_nt: TGTGCCAGCAGTTTATCGTTTCAGGGGGCCACCGGGGAGCTGTTTTTT
j_call: TRBJ1-3; cdr3_length: 13; clone_size: -; d_call: TRBD1; v_call: TRBV15; cdr3_aa: CATSRPTGYTIYF; cdr3_nt: TGTGCCACCAGCAGACCGACAGGGTACACCATATATTTT